This TCR beta chain derives from a study of human T cells and chemical hapten exposure. Overall study context: Alopecia areata, totalis or universalis was found in mostly female patients. Across samples, TCR yields varied, mostly owing to small differences in pooled library volumes.

Time point noted: pre-sensitization, week 0. Treatment meaning: therapeutic diphenylcyclopropenone sensitization with weekly scalp DPC. General observations from the study: Relative to control repertoires, expanded TCRs gave rise to significantly more large CDR3 similarity clusters. No alteration of TCRs above 1 in 1000 frequency was seen with DPC sensitization.

This clonotype has a handful of counts. Its antigen is unknown. TCRdb ran MiXCR on the RACE reads and lists one entry per CDR3 protein. Among 250,000 or so distinct CDR3 sequences listed, about 8.1% were seen once. In germline, CDR1 is MGHDK, CDR2 SYGVNS. The V end was cut by 2 bases, the J end by 5 bases, with 16 bases between. The CDR3 runs 16 residues. The sequences come from whole blood, collected in connection with sensitization to the hapten diphenylcyclopropenone (DPC). This receptor was obtained from a middle-aged woman with alopecia areata. Some clones in this sample may be carry-over from other donors' samples. The gene calls are TRBV25-1 and TRBJ2-1; a possible D gene is TRBD2 (6 bases). Here the CDR3 reads CASSETGLLPDNEQFF. The CDR3 DNA is TGTGCCAGCAGTGAAACGGGACTGCTCCCAGACAATGAGCAGTTCTTC.